These 14 T cell receptor beta chains originate from one sample sequenced in a study of T cell changes during pregnancy in multiple sclerosis. TCRdb keeps only in-frame clones here, not all; method: immunoSEQ multiplex PCR. This sample has 60,000 or so clones, with about 89% found just once. This specimen consisted of peripheral blood, obtained in the first trimester of pregnancy. The receptors derive from a female donor with multiple sclerosis, enrolled in a pregnancy study.

This chain connects TRBV5-1 to TRBJ2-2; D is unclear. The CDR3 has 14 amino acids. Per the germline V gene, CDR1 is SGHRS and CDR2 is YFSETQ. V shed 5 bases and J shed 5 bases, with 13 bases lying between them. Here the CDR3 DNA reads TGCGCCAGCAGTAGAGAAATGGTGACCGGGGAGCTGTTTTTT. It is translated as CASSREMVTGELFF.

The rearrangement uses TRBV7-7 and TRBJ2-5, with 7 nucleotides matching TRBD1. The germline V gene encodes CDR1 SSHAT and CDR2 FNYEAQ (reference sequence). V lost 5 bases and J lost 2; bases outside the gene matches: 11. The CDR3 loop spans 16 amino acids. The CDR3 sequence: CASSRFRDRTQETQYF. The CDR3 region has the DNA TGTGCCAGCAGCCGATTCCGGGACAGAACTCAAGAGACCCAGTACTTC.

This clone was recorded once. The chain joins TRBV19 to TRBJ1-2; D gene ambiguous. Trimming removed 7 bases at V and 6 bases at J, with 15 bases between. The CDR3 extends over 13 amino acids. CDR1 and CDR2 (germline): LNHDA, SQIVND (reference sequence). The CDR3 loop reads CASKFAEINGYTF. The CDR3 DNA sequence: TGTGCCAGTAAATTCGCAGAAATTAATGGCTACACCTTC. The full variable domain, in which reference TRBV19 and TRBJ1-2 provide the parts outside the CDR3, is DGGITQSPKYLFRKEGQNVTLSCEQNLNHDAMYWYRQDPGQGLRLIYYSQIVNDFQKGDIAEGYSVSREKKESFPLTVTSAQKNPTAFYLCASKFAEINGYTFGSGTRLTVV.

V is TRBV10-3 and J is TRBJ1-4; no firm D call. Germline values: CDR1 ENHRY, CDR2 SYGVKD. Trimming removed 8 bases from V and 6 bases from J, with 16 bases in between. The CDR3 runs to 14 residues. The CDR3 nucleotides are TGTGCCATCTCTTCCAAAGAACGGTATGAAAAACTGTTTTTT. Its translation: CAISSKERYEKLFF.

This sequence joins TRBV7-9 and TRBJ2-1, with 13 positions matching TRBD2. V gave up 10 bases and J gave up 2 bases; unmatched junction bases: 14. The CDR3 consists of 18 residues. Germline-derived CDR1 and CDR2 are SEHNR and FQNEAQ (reference sequence). CDR3 DNA: TGTGCCACGAAAAAGGGACTAGCGGGAATCAAGACCTACAATGAGCAGTTCTTC. It encodes CATKKGLAGIKTYNEQFF. Full variable domain (remainder filled in from reference TRBV7-9 and TRBJ2-1): DTGVSQNPRHKITKRGQNVTFRCDPISEHNRLYWYRQTLGQGPEFLTYFQNEAQLEKSRLLSDRFSAERPKGSFSTLEIQRTEQGDSAMYLCATKKGLAGIKTYNEQFFGPGTRLTVL.

V and J are TRBV7-9 and TRBJ2-3; D might be TRBD1 (5 bases). The germline gives CDR1 SEHNR, CDR2 FQNEAQ (reference sequence). The CDR3 spans 16 residues. Trimming left V 5 bases short and J 6 bases short, with 21 bases between. The CDR3, as DNA: TGTGCCAGCAGCCCACCTACAGGTTTCCAACGGGATACGCAGTATTTT. Its translation: CASSPPTGFQRDTQYF.

The chain couples TRBV2 to TRBJ1-1, with D unresolved. The germline CDR1 and CDR2 sequences are SNHLY and FYNNEI. The germline V and J ends were trimmed by 2 bases and 6 bases, with 13 bases remaining between them. CDR3 length: 14 residues. The CDR3 is CASSESHVSPEAFF. The CDR3 DNA reads TGTGCCAGCAGTGAAAGCCACGTAAGCCCTGAAGCTTTCTTT.

This sequence joins TRBV12-5 and TRBJ1-2; 7 nucleotides line up with TRBD1. Germline values: CDR1 LGHNT, CDR2 FRNRAP. The J segment lost 5 bases and the V segment lost 6 bases, leaving 6 bases of the junction unmatched. The CDR3 length is 13 residues. CDR3 region: CASGRDRVYGYTF. The CDR3 nucleotides are TGTGCTAGTGGCCGCGACAGGGTTTATGGCTACACCTTC.

The chain employs TRBV30 and TRBJ2-1, with D perhaps matching TRBD1 (6 bases). From germline, CDR1 is GTSNPN and CDR2 SVGIG (reference sequence). Trimming took 0 bases from V and 4 from J, leaving 22 bases between them. This CDR3 comprises 18 residues. CDR3 protein: CAWSVVHQGWQRYNEQFF. DNA for the CDR3: TGTGCCTGGAGTGTAGTCCACCAGGGGTGGCAGAGATACAATGAGCAGTTCTTC.

For this clone: Sequence at one end of the junction differs from germline and may be a read error. The chain joins TRBV7-2 to TRBJ2-7, with 8 bases that match TRBD2. Germline CDR1 is SGHTA and CDR2 is FQGNSA. The CDR3 spans 15 residues. CDR3 bases: TGTGCCAGCAGATTAGCGGGAAGCGGGCTCTCCGAGCAGTACTTC. Protein sequence: CASRLAGSGLSEQYF.

This sequence joins TRBV5-1 and TRBJ1-1, with 9 bases lining up with TRBD1. This CDR3 has 14 amino acids. CDR1 and CDR2 from the germline V gene are SGHRS and YFSETQ. Unmatched junction bases numbered 6, after V lost 4 bases and J lost 5 bases. The CDR3 nucleotides are TGCGCCAGCAGCCCTGGACAGGGGTTGACTGAAGCTTTCTTT. Protein: CASSPGQGLTEAFF.

This chain joins TRBV7-9 and TRBJ2-7; D remains ambiguous. Germline CDR1 is SEHNR and CDR2 is FQNEAQ (reference sequence). The CDR3 sequence is 15 residues long. V lost 2 bases and J lost 4, with 15 bases in between. The chain's CDR3 is CASSLTSGAGYEQYF. The CDR3 bases are TGTGCCAGCAGCTTAACCTCAGGCGCAGGATACGAGCAGTACTTC.

The J gene is TRBJ1-6, the V gene TRBV30; maybe TRBD1 (6 bases). V was trimmed by 4 bases and J by 8 bases, leaving 24 bases between them. The CDR3 totals 17 residues. Germline CDR1 reads GTSNPN; CDR2 reads SVGIG (reference sequence). This chain's CDR3 is CAWTRPLRGAIHSPLHF. The CDR3 DNA reads TGTGCCTGGACCCGACCCCTACGGGGGGCTATACATTCACCCCTCCACTTT.

CDR3 sequence reads: CASSEQGRENTEAFF. CDR3 DNA: TGTGCCAGCAGTGAACAGGGAAGGGAGAACACTGAAGCTTTCTTT. The gene calls are TRBV2 and TRBJ1-1; a weak D match, TRBD1 (5 bases). V was shortened by 2 bases and J by 1 base, with 11 bases between the two germline ends. The CDR3 contains 15 residues. Germline V gives CDR1 SNHLY, CDR2 FYNNEI.